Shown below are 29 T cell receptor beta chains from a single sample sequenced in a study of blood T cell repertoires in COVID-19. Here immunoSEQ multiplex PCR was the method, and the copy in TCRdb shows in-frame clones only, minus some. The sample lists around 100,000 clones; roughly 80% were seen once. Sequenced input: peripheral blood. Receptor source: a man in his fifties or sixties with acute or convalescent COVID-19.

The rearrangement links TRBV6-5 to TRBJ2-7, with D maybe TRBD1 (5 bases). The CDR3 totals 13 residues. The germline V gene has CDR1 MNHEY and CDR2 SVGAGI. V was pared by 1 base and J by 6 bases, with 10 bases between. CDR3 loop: CASSYFSQGEQYF. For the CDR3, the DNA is TGTGCCAGCAGTTACTTCTCGCAGGGCGAGCAGTACTTC.

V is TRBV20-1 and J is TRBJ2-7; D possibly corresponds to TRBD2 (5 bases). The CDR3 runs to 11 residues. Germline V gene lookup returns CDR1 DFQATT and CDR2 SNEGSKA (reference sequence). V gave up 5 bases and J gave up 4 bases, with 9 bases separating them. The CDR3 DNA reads TGCAGTGCTCTGGACTCTTACGAGCAGTACTTC. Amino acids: CSALDSYEQYF.

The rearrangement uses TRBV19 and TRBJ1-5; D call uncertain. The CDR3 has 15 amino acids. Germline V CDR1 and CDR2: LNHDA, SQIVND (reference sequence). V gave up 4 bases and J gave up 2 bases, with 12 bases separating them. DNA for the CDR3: TGTGCCAGTAGTACCACGGCAGGCGGCAATCAGCCCCAGCATTTT. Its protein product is CASSTTAGGNQPQHF.

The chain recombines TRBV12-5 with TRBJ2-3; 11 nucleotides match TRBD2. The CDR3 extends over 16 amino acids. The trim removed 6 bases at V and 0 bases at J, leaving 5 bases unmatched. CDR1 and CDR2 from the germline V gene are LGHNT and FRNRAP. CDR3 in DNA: TGTGCTAGTGGCACTAGACTAGCGGGGAGCACAGATACGCAGTATTTT. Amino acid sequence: CASGTRLAGSTDTQYF. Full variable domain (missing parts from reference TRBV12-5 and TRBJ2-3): DARVTQTPRHKVTEMGQEVTMRCQPILGHNTVFWYRQTMMQGLELLAYFRNRAPLDDSGMPKDRFSAEMPDATLATLKIQPSEPRDSAVYFCASGTRLAGSTDTQYFGPGTRLTVL.

CDR3 coding DNA: TGTGCCAGCAGCGGCGGGACAGGGAGAGGGACAGATACGCAGTATTTT. Translated, it gives CASSGGTGRGTDTQYF. The chain recombines TRBV5-5 with TRBJ2-3; 9 bases agree with TRBD1. The CDR3 sequence is 16 residues long. From germline, CDR1 is SGHKS and CDR2 YYEKEE (reference sequence). Trimming took 4 bases from V and 3 from J; bases not matched to a gene: 9.

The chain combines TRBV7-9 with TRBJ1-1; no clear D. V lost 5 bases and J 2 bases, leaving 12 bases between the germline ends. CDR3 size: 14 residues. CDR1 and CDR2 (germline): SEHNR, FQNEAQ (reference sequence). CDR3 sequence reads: CASSLIVPNTEAFF. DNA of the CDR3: TGTGCCAGCAGCCTAATTGTCCCTAACACTGAAGCTTTCTTT. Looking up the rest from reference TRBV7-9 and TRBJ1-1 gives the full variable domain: DTGVSQNPRHKITKRGQNVTFRCDPISEHNRLYWYRQTLGQGPEFLTYFQNEAQLEKSRLLSDRFSAERPKGSFSTLEIQRTEQGDSAMYLCASSLIVPNTEAFFGQGTRLTVV.

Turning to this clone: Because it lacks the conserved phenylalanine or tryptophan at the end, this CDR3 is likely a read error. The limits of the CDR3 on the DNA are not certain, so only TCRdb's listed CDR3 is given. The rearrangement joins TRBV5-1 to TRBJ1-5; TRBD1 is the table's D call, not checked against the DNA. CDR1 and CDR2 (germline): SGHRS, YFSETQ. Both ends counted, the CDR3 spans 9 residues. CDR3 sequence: CATSSGQGG.

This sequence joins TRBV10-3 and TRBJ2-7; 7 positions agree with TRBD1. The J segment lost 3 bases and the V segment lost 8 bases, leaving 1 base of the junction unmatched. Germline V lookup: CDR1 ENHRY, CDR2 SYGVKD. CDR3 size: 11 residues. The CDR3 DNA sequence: TGTGCCATCGGGGACAGCTACGAGCAGTACTTC. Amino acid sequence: CAIGDSYEQYF.

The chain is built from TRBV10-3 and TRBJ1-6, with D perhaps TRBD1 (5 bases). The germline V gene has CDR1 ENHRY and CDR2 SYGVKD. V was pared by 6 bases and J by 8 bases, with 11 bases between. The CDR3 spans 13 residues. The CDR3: CAIRGRVDSPLHF. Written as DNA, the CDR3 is TGTGCCATCAGAGGCAGGGTGGATTCACCCCTCCACTTT.

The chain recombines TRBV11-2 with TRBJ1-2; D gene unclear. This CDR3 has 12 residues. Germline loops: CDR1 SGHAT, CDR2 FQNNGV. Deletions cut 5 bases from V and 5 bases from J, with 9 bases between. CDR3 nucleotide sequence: TGTGCCAGCAGCGCCGGCGGGTATGGCTACACCTTC. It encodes CASSAGGYGYTF. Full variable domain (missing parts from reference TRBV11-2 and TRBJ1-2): EAGVAQSPRYKIIEKRQSVAFWCNPISGHATLYWYQQILGQGPKLLIQFQNNGVVDDSQLPKDRFSAERLKGVDSTLKIQPAKLEDSAVYLCASSAGGYGYTFGSGTRLTVV.

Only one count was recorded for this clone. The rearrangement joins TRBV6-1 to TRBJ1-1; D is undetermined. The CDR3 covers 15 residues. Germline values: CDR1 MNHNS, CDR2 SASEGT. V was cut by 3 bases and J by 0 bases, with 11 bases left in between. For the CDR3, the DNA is TGTGCCAGCAGTGATTCGGTTTCCATGAACACTGAAGCTTTCTTT. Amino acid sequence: CASSDSVSMNTEAFF.

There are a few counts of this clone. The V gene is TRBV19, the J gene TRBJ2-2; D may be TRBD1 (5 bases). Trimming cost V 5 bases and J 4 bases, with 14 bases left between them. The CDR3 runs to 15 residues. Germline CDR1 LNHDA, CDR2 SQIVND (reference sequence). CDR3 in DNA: TGTGCCAGTAGTTTGGCGCAGGGCGGCACCGGGGAGCTGTTTTTT. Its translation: CASSLAQGGTGELFF.

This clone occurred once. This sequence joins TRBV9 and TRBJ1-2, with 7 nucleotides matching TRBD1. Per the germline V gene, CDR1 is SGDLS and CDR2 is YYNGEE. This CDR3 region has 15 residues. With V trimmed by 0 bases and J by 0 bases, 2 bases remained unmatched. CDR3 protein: CASSVAGQPNYGYTF. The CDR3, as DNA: TGTGCCAGCAGCGTAGCGGGACAGCCTAACTATGGCTACACCTTC.

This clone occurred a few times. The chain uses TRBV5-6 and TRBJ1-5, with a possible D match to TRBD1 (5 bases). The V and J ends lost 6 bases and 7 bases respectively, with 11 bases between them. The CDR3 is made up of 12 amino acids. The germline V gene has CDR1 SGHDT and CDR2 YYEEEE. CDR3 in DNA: TGTGCCAGCACCCGGGGGAGACAGCCCCAGCATTTT. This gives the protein CASTRGRQPQHF.

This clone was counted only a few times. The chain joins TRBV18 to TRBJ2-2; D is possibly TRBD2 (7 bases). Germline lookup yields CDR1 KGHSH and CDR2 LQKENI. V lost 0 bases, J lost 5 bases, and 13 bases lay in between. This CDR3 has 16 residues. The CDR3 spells CASSPPGGLNTGELFF. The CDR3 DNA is TGTGCCAGCTCACCACCCGGGGGGCTAAATACCGGGGAGCTGTTTTTT. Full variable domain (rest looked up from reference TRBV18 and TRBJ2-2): NAGVMQNPRHLVRRRGQEARLRCSPMKGHSHVYWYRQLPEEGLKFMVYLQKENIIDESGMPKERFSAEFPKEGPSILRIQQVVRGDSAAYFCASSPPGGLNTGELFFGEGSRLTVL.

The CDR3 DNA reads TGTGCCAGCACCCGTTTAGCAGCGGGGGCTATCGGTACGCAGTATTTT. As protein: CASTRLAAGAIGTQYF. The chain employs TRBV11-2 and TRBJ2-3, with 8 bases matching TRBD2. Germline V gene data show CDR1 as SGHAT and CDR2 as FQNNGV. The CDR3 has 16 residues. The trim removed 7 bases at V and 8 bases at J, leaving 17 bases unmatched.

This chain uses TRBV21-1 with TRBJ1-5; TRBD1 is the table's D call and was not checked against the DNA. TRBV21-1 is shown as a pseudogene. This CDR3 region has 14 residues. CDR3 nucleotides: TGTGCCAGCAGCAATGGGCTTAGCAATCAGCCCCAGCATTTT. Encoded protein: CASSNGLSNQPQHF.

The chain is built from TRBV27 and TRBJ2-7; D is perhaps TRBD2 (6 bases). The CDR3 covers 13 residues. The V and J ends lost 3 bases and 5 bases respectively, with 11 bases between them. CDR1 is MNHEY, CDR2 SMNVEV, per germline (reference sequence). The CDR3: CASSFRGTHEQYF. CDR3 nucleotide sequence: TGTGCCAGCAGTTTTCGCGGGACGCACGAGCAGTACTTC.

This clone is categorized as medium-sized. Here the CDR3 DNA reads TGTGCCAGCAGCCAAGCCGGACAAATCACTGGAAACACCATATATTTT. Translating gives CASSQAGQITGNTIYF. This chain connects TRBV3-1 (or the pseudogene TRBV3-2) to TRBJ1-3, with D possibly being TRBD1 (5 bases). Germline V gives CDR1 LGHDT, CDR2 YNNKEL (reference sequence). Trimming stripped 1 base from V and 2 bases from J, with 12 bases between. The CDR3 extends over 16 amino acids.

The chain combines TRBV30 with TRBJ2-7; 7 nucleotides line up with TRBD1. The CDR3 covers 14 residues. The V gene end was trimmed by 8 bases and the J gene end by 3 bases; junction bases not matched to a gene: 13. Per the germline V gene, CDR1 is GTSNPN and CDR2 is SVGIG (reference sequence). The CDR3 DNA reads TGTGCCGCCAGACAGGGCGGAGGATTCTACGAGCAGTACTTC. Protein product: CAARQGGGFYEQYF.

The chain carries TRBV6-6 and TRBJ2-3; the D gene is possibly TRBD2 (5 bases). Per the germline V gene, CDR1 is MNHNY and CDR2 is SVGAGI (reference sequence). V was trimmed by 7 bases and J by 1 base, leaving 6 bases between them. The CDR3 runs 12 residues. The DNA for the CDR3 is TGTGCCAGCATCGGGGGCACAGATACGCAGTATTTT. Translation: CASIGGTDTQYF.

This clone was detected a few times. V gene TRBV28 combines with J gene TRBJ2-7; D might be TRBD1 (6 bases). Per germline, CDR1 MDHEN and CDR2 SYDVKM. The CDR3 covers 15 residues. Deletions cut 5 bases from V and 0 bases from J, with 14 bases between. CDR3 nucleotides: TGTGCCAGCAGTCCAGGACAGTTCCTCTCCTACGAGCAGTACTTC. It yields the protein CASSPGQFLSYEQYF.

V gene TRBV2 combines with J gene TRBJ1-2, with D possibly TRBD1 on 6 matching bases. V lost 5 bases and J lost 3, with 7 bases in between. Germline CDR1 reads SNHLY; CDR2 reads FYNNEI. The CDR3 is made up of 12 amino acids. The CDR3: CASSWTDYGYTF. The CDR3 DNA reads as TGTGCCAGCAGTTGGACAGACTATGGCTACACCTTC. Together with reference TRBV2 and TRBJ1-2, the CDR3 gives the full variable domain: EPEVTQTPSHQVTQMGQEVILRCVPISNHLYFYWYRQILGQKVEFLVSFYNNEISEKSEIFDDQFSVERPDGSNFTLKIRSTKLEDSAMYFCASSWTDYGYTFGSGTRLTVV.

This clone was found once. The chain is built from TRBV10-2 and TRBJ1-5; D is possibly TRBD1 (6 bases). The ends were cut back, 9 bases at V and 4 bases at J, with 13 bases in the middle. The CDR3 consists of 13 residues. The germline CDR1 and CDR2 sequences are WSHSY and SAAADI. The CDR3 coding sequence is TGCGCCAGAGGGGGAGGGAGTAATCAGCCCCAGCATTTT. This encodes CARGGGSNQPQHF.

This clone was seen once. CDR3 DNA: TGTGCCAGCAGTGAATTAGACATTCAGTACTTC. This encodes CASSELDIQYF. This chain links TRBV25-1 with TRBJ2-4; D is unresolved. The germline CDR1 and CDR2 sequences are MGHDK and SYGVNS. V was cut by 1 base and J by 8 bases, with 3 bases left in between. The CDR3 has 11 residues.

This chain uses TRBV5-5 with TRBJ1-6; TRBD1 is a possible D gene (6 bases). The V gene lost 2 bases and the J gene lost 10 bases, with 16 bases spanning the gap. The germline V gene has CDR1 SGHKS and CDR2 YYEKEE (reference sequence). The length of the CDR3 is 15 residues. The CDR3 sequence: CASSFPEQGGSPLHF. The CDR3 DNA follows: TGTGCCAGCAGCTTCCCAGAACAGGGCGGCTCACCCCTCCACTTT. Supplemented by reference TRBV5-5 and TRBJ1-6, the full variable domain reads DAGVTQSPTHLIKTRGQQVTLRCSPISGHKSVSWYQQVLGQGPQFIFQYYEKEERGRGNFPDRFSARQFPNYSSELNVNALLLGDSALYLCASSFPEQGGSPLHFGNGTRLTVT.

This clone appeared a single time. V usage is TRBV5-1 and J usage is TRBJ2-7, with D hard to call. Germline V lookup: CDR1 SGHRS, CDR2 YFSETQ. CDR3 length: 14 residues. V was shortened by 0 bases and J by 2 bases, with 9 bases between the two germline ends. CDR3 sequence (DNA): TGCGCCAGCAGCTTGGCCCAGGCAACCTACGAGCAGTACTTC. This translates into CASSLAQATYEQYF. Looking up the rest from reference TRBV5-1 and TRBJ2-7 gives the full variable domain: KAGVTQTPRYLIKTRGQQVTLSCSPISGHRSVSWYQQTPGQGLQFLFEYFSETQRNKGNFPGRFSGRQFSNSRSEMNVSTLELGDSALYLCASSLAQATYEQYFGPGTRLTVT.

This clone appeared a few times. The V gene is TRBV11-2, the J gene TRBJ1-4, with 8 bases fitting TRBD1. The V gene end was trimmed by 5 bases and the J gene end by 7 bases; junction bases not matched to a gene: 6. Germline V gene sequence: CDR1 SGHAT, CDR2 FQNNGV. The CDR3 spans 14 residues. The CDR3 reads CASSPSQGAEKLFF. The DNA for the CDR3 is TGTGCCAGCAGCCCCTCCCAGGGGGCTGAAAAACTGTTTTTT. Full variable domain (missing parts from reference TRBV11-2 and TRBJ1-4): EAGVAQSPRYKIIEKRQSVAFWCNPISGHATLYWYQQILGQGPKLLIQFQNNGVVDDSQLPKDRFSAERLKGVDSTLKIQPAKLEDSAVYLCASSPSQGAEKLFFGSGTQLSVL.

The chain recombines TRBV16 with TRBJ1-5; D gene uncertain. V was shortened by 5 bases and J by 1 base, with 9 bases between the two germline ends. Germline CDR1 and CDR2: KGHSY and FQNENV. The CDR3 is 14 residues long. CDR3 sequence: CASSREKSNQPQHF. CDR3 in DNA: TGTGCCAGCAGCAGGGAGAAGAGCAATCAGCCCCAGCATTTT.